The 6 T cell receptor beta chains reported below all come from one sample, sequenced in a study of blood T cell repertoires in COVID-19. Sequencing was performed with immunoSEQ multiplex PCR; in TCRdb, only in-frame clones are kept and a portion is missing. There are 150,000 to 200,000 clones in the sample; about 90% occur only once, and about 9.4% lies in the top ten. Sequencing used PBMCs or T cells enriched from blood (not recorded which). The source is a young woman who had recovered from COVID-19.

Here the CDR3 reads CASSFGAQPTYEQYF. CDR3 coding DNA: TGTGCCAGCAGCTTCGGAGCGCAACCTACCTACGAGCAGTACTTC. The chain has TRBV5-6 and TRBJ2-7; no reliable D call. The CDR3 runs to 15 residues. Looked up from germline, CDR1 is SGHDT and CDR2 is YYEEEE. Deletions cut 2 bases from V and 2 bases from J, with 14 bases between.

The chain employs TRBV28 and TRBJ2-1, with 8 bases identical to TRBD2. This CDR3 comprises 16 residues. The V segment lost 7 bases and the J segment 4 bases; nucleotides outside the gene matches: 12. Looked up from germline, CDR1 is MDHEN and CDR2 is SYDVKM. CDR3 sequence reads: CASTTRTGLGYNEQFF. The CDR3 coding sequence is TGTGCCAGCACCACAAGAACGGGACTAGGGTACAATGAGCAGTTCTTC.

This chain joins TRBV28 and TRBJ1-5, with 8 positions matching TRBD1. The CDR3 is made up of 14 amino acids. Germline CDR1 MDHEN, CDR2 SYDVKM. V gave up 8 bases and J gave up 6 bases; unmatched junction bases: 9. The CDR3 region has the DNA TGTGCCAGCGGAGGACAGGGACTAACTCAGCCCCAGCATTTT. Protein: CASGGQGLTQPQHF.

The chain employs TRBV2 and TRBJ1-2, with 7 bases matching TRBD1. Germline CDR1 is SNHLY and CDR2 is FYNNEI. The CDR3 is 12 residues long. With V trimmed by 4 bases and J by 8 bases, 4 bases remained unmatched. In DNA form, the CDR3 reads TGTGCCAGCAGTGGACAGGGAGTAGGCTACACCTTC. Encoded protein: CASSGQGVGYTF.

The chain recombines TRBV5-4 with TRBJ2-3; the D gene is possibly TRBD2 (5 bases). The CDR3 is 14 amino acids. V shed 7 bases and J shed 0 bases, with 12 bases lying between them. The V gene's germline CDR1 is SGHNT and CDR2 YYREEE (reference sequence). CDR3 residues: CASRGGVSTDTQYF. In DNA form, the CDR3 reads TGTGCCAGCCGGGGTGGGGTGAGCACAGATACGCAGTATTTT.

The chain carries TRBV5-4 and TRBJ1-6, with D possibly TRBD1 on 6 matching bases. The CDR3 is 15 amino acids. Germline loops: CDR1 SGHNT, CDR2 YYREEE (reference sequence). The V end lost 4 bases, the J end lost 7 bases, and 15 bases lay between the germline ends. The CDR3 reads CASSRNRDGNSPLHF. CDR3 sequence (DNA): TGTGCCAGCAGCCGCAACAGGGATGGGAATTCACCCCTCCACTTT.